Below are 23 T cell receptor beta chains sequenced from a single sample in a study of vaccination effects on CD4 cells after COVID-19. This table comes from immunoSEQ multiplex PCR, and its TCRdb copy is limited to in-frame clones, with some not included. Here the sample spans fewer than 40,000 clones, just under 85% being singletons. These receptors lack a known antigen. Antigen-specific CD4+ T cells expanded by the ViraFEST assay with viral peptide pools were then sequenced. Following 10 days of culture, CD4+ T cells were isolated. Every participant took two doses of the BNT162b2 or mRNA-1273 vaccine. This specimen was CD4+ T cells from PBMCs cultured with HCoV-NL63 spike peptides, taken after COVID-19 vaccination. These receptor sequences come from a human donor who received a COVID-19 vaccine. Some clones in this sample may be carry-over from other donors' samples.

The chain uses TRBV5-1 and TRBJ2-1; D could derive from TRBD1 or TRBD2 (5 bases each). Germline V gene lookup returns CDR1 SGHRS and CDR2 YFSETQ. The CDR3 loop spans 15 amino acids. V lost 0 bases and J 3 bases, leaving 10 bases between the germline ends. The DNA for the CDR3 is TGCGCCAGCAGCTTGGTGGGGGAAGACTACAATGAGCAGTTCTTC. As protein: CASSLVGEDYNEQFF.

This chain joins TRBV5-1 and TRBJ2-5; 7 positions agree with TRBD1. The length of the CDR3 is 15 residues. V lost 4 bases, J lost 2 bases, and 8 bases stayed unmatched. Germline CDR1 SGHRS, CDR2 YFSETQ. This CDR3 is CASSPFPGQQETQYF. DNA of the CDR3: TGCGCCAGCAGCCCGTTCCCGGGACAGCAAGAGACCCAGTACTTC.

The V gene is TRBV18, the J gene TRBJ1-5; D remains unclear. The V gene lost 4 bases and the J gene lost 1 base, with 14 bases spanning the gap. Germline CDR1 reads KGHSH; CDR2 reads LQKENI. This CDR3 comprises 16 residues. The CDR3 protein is CASSLSQDGSNQPQHF. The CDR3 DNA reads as TGTGCCAGCTCACTTAGCCAGGACGGAAGCAATCAGCCCCAGCATTTT.

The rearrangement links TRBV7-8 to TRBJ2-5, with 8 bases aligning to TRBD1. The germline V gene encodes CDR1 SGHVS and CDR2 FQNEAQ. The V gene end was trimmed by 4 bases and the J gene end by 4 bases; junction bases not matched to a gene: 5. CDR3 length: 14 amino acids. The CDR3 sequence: CASSYGQGRETQYF. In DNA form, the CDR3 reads TGTGCCAGCAGCTATGGACAGGGACGAGAGACCCAGTACTTC.

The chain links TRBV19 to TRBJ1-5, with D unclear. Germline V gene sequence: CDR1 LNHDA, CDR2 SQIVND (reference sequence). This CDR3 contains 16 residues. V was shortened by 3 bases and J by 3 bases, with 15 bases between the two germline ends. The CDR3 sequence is CASSMGISGPNQPQHF. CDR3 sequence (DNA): TGTGCCAGTAGTATGGGGATCAGCGGCCCCAATCAGCCCCAGCATTTT.

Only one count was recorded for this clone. Written as DNA, the CDR3 is TGTGCCAGCGGACAGGGGGAGAATGGCTACACCTTC. It translates to CASGQGENGYTF. The rearrangement uses TRBV25-1 and TRBJ1-2, with 10 bases fitting TRBD1. The J segment lost 6 bases and the V segment lost 8 bases, leaving 3 bases of the junction unmatched. The CDR3 is 12 residues long. Germline CDR1 MGHDK, CDR2 SYGVNS.

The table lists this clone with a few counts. CDR3 sequence (DNA): TGTGCCACCAAGAAGATGGGAGAAAGCAATCAGCCCCAGCATTTT. This encodes CATKKMGESNQPQHF. This chain joins TRBV19 and TRBJ1-5, with no clear D. The germline V and J ends were trimmed by 10 bases and 1 base, with 17 bases remaining between them. Germline V gene sequence: CDR1 LNHDA, CDR2 SQIVND (reference sequence). This CDR3 is built from 15 residues.

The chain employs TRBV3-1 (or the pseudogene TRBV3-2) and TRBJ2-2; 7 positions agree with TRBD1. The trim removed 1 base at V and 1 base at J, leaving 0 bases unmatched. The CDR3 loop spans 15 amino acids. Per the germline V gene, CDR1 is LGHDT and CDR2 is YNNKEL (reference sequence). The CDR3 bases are TGTGCCAGCAGCCAAGGGACAGGGAACACCGGGGAGCTGTTTTTT. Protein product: CASSQGTGNTGELFF.

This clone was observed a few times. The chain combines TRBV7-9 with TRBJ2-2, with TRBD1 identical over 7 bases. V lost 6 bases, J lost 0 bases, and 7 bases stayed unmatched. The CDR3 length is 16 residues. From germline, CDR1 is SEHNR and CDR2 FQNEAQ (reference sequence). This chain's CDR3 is CASRPTGTANTGELFF. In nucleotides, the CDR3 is TGTGCCAGCAGACCAACCGGGACAGCGAACACCGGGGAGCTGTTTTTT.

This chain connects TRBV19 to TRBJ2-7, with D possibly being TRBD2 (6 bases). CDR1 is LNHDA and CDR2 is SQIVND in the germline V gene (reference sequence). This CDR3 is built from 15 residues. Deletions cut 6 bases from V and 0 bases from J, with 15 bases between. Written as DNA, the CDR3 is TGTGCCAGTAGCCACAGGTACGGGAGCTCCTACGAGCAGTACGTC. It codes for CASSHRYGSSYEQYV.

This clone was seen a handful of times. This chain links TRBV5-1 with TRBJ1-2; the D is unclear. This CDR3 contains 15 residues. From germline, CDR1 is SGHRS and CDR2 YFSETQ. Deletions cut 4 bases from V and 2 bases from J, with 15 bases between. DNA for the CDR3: TGCGCCAGCAGCACCCGGGAGGGCGCAAACTATGGCTACACCTTC. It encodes CASSTREGANYGYTF.

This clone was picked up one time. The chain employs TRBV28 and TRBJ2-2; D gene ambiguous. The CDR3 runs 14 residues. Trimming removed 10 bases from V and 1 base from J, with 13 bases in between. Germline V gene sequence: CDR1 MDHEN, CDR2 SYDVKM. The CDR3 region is CATAPTRNTGELFF. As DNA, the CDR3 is TGTGCCACCGCGCCAACTCGGAACACCGGGGAGCTGTTTTTT. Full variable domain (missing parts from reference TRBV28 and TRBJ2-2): DVKVTQSSRYLVKRTGEKVFLECVQDMDHENMFWYRQDPGLGLRLIYFSYDVKMKEKGDIPEGYSVSREKKERFSLILESASTNQTSMYLCATAPTRNTGELFFGEGSRLTVL.

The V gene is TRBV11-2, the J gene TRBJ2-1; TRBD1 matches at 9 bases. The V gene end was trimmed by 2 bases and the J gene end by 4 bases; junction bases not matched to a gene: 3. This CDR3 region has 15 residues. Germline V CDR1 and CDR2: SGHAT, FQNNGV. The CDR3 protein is CASSLLTGGYNEQFF. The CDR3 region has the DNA TGTGCCAGCAGCTTACTGACAGGGGGTTACAATGAGCAGTTCTTC.

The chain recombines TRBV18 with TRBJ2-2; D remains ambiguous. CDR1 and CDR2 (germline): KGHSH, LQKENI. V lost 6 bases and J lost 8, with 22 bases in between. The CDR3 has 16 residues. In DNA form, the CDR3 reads TGTGCCAGCTCCCTCGAAAGACTCGAGATCACAGGGGAGCTGTTTTTT. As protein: CASSLERLEITGELFF.

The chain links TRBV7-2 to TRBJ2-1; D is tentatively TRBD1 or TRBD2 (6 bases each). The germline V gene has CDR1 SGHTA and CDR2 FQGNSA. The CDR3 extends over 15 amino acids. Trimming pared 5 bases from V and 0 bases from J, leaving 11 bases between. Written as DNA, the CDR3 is TGTGCCAGCAGCAAAGGGGGGAGCTCCTACAATGAGCAGTTCTTC. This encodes CASSKGGSSYNEQFF.

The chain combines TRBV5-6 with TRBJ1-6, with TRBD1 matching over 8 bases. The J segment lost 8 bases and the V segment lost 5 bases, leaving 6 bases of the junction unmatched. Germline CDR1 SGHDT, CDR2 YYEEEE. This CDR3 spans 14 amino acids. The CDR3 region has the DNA TGTGCCAGCAGACTCCGACAGGGGTATTCACCCCTCCACTTT. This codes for CASRLRQGYSPLHF.

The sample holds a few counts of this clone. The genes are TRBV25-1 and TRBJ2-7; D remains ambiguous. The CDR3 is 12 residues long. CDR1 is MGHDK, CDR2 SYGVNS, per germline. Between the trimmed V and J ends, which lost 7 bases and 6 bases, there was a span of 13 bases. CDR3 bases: TGTGCCAGCACCGACCGGTGTACCGAGCAGTACGTC. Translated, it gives CASTDRCTEQYV.

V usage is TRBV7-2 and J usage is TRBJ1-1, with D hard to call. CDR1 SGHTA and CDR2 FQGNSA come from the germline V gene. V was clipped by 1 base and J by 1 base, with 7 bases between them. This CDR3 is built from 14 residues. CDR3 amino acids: CASSLGPRNTEAFF. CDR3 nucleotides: TGTGCCAGCAGCTTAGGACCGAGGAACACTGAAGCTTTCTTT.

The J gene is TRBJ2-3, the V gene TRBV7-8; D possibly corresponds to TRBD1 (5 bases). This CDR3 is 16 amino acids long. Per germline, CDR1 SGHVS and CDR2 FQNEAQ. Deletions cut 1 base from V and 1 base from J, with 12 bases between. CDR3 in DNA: TGTGCCAGCAGCTTAGAGTCCCTAGGGGGCACAGATACGCAGTATTTT. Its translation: CASSLESLGGTDTQYF.

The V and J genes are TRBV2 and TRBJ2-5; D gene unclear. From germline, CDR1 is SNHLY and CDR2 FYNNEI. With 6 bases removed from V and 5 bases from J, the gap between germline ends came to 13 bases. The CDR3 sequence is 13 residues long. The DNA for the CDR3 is TGTGCCAGCAGCCCGCCAAGTGGGGAGACCCAGTACTTC. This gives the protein CASSPPSGETQYF.

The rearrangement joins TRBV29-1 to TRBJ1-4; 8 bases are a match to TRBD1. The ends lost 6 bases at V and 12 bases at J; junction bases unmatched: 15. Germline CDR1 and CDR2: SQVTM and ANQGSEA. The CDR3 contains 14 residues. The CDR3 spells CSVSTGGLRRELFF. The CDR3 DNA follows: TGCAGCGTCAGTACAGGGGGGCTGAGGAGGGAACTGTTTTTT.

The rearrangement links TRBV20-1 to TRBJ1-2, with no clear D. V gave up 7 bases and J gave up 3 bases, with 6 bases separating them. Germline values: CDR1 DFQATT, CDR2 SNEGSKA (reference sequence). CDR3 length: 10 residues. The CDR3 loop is CSVLHYGYTF. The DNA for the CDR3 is TGCAGTGTACTCCACTATGGCTACACCTTC.

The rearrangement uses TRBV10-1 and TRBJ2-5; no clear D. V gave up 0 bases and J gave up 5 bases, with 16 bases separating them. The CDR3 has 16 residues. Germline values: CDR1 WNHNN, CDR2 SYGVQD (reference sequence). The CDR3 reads CASSESRGLGMETQYF. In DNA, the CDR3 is TGCGCCAGCAGTGAGTCGCGAGGATTAGGGATGGAGACCCAGTACTTC.